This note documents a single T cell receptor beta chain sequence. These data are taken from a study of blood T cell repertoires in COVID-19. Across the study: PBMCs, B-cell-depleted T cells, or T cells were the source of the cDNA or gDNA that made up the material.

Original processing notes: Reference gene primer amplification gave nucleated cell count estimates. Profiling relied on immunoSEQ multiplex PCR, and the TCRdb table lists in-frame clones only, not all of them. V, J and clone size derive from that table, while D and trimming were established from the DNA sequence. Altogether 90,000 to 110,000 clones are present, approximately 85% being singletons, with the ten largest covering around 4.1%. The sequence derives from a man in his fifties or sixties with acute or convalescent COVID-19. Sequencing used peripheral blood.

CDR3 sequence (DNA): TGTGCCAGCAGCTCAACCGGGACAGGGACTTACGAGCAGTACTTC. Protein product: CASSSTGTGTYEQYF. V usage is TRBV7-9 and J usage is TRBJ2-7; 9 positions match TRBD1. Per the germline V gene, CDR1 is SEHNR and CDR2 is FQNEAQ (reference sequence). This CDR3 region has 15 residues. Losses at the gene ends were 4 bases for V and 4 bases for J; bases not matched to a gene: 8.